This TCR beta chain was profiled in a study of blood T cell repertoires in COVID-19. Study-level background: From T cells, B-cell-depleted T cells, or PBMCs came the material, which was cDNA or gDNA.

Methods used by the authors: Estimated nucleated cell counts came from reference gene primer amplification. The method was immunoSEQ multiplex PCR; TCRdb's version includes in-frame clones alone and lacks a portion of them. The V and J calls and clone size were taken over from that table, and D and trimming were inferred from the DNA. The table lists approximately 170,000 clones, about 86% of them singletons. The V end was cut by 0 bases, the J end by 1 base, with 9 bases between. The CDR3 contains 15 residues. Germline V gives CDR1 SEHNR, CDR2 FQNEAQ (reference sequence). Cohorts were determined from participant-reported clinical history.

The chain couples TRBV7-9 to TRBJ1-1; D may be TRBD1 (6 bases). The source material was PBMCs or T cells enriched from blood (not recorded which). The TCR comes from a woman aged 45-60 years in a cohort exposed to, infected with or recovered from COVID-19 (not recorded which). For the CDR3, the DNA is TGTGCCAGCAGCTTAGCGCTAGGGGGGAACACTGAAGCTTTCTTT. Its translation: CASSLALGGNTEAFF.